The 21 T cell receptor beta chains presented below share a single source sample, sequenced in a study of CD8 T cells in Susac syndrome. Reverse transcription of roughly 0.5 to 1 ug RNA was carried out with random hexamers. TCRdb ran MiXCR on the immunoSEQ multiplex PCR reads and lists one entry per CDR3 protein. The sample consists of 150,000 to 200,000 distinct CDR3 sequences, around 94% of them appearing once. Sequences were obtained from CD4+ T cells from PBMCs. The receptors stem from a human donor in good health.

CDR3 region: CASSWADSPLHF. Written as DNA, the CDR3 is TGTGCCAGCAGCTGGGCGGATTCACCCCTCCACTTT. The chain links TRBV5-4 to TRBJ1-6; no reliable D call. Deletions cut 3 bases from V and 8 bases from J, with 6 bases between. The CDR3 spans 12 residues. Germline CDR1 and CDR2: SGHNT and YYREEE (reference sequence).

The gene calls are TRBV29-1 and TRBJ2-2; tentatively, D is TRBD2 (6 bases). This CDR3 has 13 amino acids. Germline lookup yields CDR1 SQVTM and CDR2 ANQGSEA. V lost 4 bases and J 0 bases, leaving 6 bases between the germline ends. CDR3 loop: CSVAGANTGELFF. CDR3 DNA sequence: TGCAGCGTTGCGGGGGCGAACACCGGGGAGCTGTTTTTT.

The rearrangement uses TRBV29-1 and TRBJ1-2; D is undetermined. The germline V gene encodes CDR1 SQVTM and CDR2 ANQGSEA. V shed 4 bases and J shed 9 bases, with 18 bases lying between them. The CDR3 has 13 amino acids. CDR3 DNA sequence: TGCAGCGTTGGGATGTTGCTACAAGAGCGCTACACCTTC. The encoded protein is CSVGMLLQERYTF.

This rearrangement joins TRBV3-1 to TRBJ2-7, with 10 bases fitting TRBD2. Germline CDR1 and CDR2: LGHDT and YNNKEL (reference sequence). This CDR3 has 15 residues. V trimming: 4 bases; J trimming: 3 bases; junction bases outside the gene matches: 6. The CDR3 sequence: CASSPWTSGDYEQYF. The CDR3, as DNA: TGTGCCAGCAGCCCGTGGACTAGCGGCGACTACGAGCAGTACTTC.

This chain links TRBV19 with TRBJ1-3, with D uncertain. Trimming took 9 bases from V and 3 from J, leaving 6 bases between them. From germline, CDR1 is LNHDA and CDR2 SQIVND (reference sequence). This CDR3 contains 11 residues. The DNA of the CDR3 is TGTGCCAGCCAAGTTGGAAACACCATATATTTT. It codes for CASQVGNTIYF. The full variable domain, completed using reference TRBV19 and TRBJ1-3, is DGGITQSPKYLFRKEGQNVTLSCEQNLNHDAMYWYRQDPGQGLRLIYYSQIVNDFQKGDIAEGYSVSREKKESFPLTVTSAQKNPTAFYLCASQVGNTIYFGEGSWLTVV.

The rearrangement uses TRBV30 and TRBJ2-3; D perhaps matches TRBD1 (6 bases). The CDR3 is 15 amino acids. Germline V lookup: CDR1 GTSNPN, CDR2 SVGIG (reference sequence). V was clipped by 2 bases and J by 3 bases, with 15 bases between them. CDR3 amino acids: CAWSSRPGQTDTQYF. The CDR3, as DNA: TGTGCCTGGAGTTCTCGCCCTGGACAGACAGATACGCAGTATTTT.

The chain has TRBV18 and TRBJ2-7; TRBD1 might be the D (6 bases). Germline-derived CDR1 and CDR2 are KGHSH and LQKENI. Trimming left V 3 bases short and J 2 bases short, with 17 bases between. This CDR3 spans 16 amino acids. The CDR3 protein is CASSPSRQAGTYEQYF. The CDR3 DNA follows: TGTGCCAGCTCACCGAGTCGACAGGCGGGCACCTACGAGCAGTACTTC.

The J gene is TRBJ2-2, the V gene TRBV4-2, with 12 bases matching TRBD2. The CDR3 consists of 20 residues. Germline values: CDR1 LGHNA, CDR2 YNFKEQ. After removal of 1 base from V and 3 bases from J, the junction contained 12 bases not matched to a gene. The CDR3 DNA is TGTGCCAGCAGCCAAGGGGCCCGGCTAGCGGGGGGGCTGGACACCGGGGAGCTGTTTTTT. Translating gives CASSQGARLAGGLDTGELFF.

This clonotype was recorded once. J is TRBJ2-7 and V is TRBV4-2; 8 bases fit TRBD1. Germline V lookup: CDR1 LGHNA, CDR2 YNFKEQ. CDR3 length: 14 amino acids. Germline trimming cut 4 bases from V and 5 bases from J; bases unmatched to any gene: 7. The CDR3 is CASSPRTGHDEQYF. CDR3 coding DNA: TGTGCCAGCAGCCCGCGGACAGGGCACGACGAGCAGTACTTC.

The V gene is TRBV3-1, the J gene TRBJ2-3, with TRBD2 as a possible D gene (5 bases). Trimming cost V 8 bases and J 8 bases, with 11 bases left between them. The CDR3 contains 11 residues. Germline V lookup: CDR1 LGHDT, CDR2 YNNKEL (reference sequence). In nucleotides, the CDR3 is TGTGCCAGCTCTCGCGAGGGTACGCAGTATTTT. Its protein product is CASSREGTQYF.

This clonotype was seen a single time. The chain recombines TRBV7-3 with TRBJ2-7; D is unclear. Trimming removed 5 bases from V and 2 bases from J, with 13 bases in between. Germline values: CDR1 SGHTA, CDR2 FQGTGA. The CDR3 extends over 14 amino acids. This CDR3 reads CASSPRHGTYEQYF. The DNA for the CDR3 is TGTGCCAGCAGCCCCAGGCACGGTACCTACGAGCAGTACTTC.

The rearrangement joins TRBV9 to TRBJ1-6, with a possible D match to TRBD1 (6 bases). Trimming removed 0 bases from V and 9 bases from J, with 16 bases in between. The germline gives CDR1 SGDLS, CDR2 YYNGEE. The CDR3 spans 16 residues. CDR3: CASSVDPSGGLSPLHF. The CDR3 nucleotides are TGTGCCAGCAGCGTAGACCCTTCCGGGGGGCTTTCACCCCTCCACTTT. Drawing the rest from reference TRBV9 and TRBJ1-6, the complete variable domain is DSGVTQTPKHLITATGQRVTLRCSPRSGDLSVYWYQQSLDQGLQFLIQYYNGEERAKGNILERFSAQQFPDLHSELNLSSLELGDSALYFCASSVDPSGGLSPLHFGNGTRLTVT.

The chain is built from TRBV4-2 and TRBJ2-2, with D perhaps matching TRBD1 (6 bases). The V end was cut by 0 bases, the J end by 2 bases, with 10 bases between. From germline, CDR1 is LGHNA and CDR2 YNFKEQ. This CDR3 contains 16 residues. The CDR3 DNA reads TGTGCCAGCAGCCAAGATTGGACAGTAAACACCGGGGAGCTGTTTTTT. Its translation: CASSQDWTVNTGELFF.

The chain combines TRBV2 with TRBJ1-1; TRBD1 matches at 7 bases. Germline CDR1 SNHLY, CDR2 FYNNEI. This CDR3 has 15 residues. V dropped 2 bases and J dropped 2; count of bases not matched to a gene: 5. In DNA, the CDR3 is TGTGCCAGCAGTGAAATGGGACAGCTAAACACTGAAGCTTTCTTT. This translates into CASSEMGQLNTEAFF. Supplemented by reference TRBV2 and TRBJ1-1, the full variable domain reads EPEVTQTPSHQVTQMGQEVILRCVPISNHLYFYWYRQILGQKVEFLVSFYNNEISEKSEIFDDQFSVERPDGSNFTLKIRSTKLEDSAMYFCASSEMGQLNTEAFFGQGTRLTVV.

The CDR3 here is CAWQRAHEQYF. DNA of the CDR3: TGTGCCTGGCAACGGGCCCACGAGCAGTACTTC. The chain recombines TRBV30 with TRBJ2-7; D remains ambiguous. The ends were cut back, 5 bases at V and 5 bases at J, with 10 bases in the middle. The CDR3 length is 11 residues. Germline CDR1 is GTSNPN and CDR2 is SVGIG (reference sequence).

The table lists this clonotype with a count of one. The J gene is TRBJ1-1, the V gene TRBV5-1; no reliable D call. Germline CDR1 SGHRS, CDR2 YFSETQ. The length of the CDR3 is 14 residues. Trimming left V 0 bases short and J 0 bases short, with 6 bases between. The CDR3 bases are TGCGCCAGCAGCTTGGAGGAGATGAACACTGAAGCTTTCTTT. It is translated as CASSLEEMNTEAFF.

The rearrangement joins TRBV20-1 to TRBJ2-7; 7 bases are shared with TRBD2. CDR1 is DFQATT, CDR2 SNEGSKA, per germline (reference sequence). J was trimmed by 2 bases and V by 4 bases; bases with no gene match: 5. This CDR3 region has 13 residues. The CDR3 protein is CSAIAGVPYEQYF. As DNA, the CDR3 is TGCAGTGCTATAGCGGGTGTCCCCTACGAGCAGTACTTC.

The CDR3 is CSARGAGTANTEAFF. The CDR3 DNA follows: TGCAGTGCTAGAGGGGCCGGGACAGCGAACACTGAAGCTTTCTTT. The rearrangement links TRBV20-1 to TRBJ1-1; 7 bases are a match to TRBD1. This CDR3 region has 15 residues. Germline trimming cut 1 base from V and 1 base from J; bases unmatched to any gene: 6. Per the germline V gene, CDR1 is DFQATT and CDR2 is SNEGSKA (reference sequence).

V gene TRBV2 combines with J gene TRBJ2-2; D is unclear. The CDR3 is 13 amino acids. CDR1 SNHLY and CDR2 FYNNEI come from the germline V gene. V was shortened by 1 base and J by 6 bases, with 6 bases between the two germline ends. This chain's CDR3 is CASSEEGSGELFF. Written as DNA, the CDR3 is TGTGCCAGCAGTGAAGAGGGTTCCGGGGAGCTGTTTTTT.

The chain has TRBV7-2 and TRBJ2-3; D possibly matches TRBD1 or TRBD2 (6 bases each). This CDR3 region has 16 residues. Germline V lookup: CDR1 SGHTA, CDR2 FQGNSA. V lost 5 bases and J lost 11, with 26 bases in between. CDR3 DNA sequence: TGTGCCAGCAGCGCCCAAGGGGGGCCCCGTCCGCGTGGGCAGTATTTT. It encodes CASSAQGGPRPRGQYF. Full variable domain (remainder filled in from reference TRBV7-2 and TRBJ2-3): GAGVSQSPSNKVTEKGKDVELRCDPISGHTALYWYRQSLGQGLEFLIYFQGNSAPDKSGLPSDRFSAERTGGSVSTLTIQRTQQEDSAVYLCASSAQGGPRPRGQYFGPGTRLTVL.

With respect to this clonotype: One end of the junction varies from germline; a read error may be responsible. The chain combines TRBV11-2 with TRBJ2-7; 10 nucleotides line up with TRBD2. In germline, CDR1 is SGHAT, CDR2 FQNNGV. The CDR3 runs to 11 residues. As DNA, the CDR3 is TGTGCCAGCAGCTCCAGTCTAGCGGGGGAATTC. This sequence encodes CASSSSLAGEF.